The source of this T cell receptor (beta chain) is a study of metastatic and nonmetastatic thyroid tumors (dated by TCRdb to the early 2020s). In the study overall: For patients with malignant and with benign thyroid disease, the researchers compared repertoires between peripheral blood samples and tumor or nodule tissue samples.

From its first to its last residue, the CDR3 has 19 amino acids. The read is trimmed to its CDR3 DNA, 57 bases read in frame from base 1. The CDR1 and CDR2 encoded by the germline V gene (reference sequence) are SGHAT and FQDESV. The paper as a whole reports these results and caveats: In both blood and tumor samples, malignant tumors were reported to have significantly higher TCR beta diversity than benign nodules.

No treatment had been received by any patient before thyroid surgery. Using T-cell receptor beta sequencing, the study looked back at clinical samples from patients collected from 2012 to 2018. The method behind the library was PCR. The sequencer was an Illumina HiSeq 4000. High-throughput sequencing was used to profile the TCR beta-chain CDR3 region of every patient. The original pipeline was this. A classifier to discriminate distant-metastatic papillary thyroid cancer patients was built from CDR3 differences across clinicopathological groups. Repertoire diversity was assessed with the Shannon index, and tumor-blood repertoire similarity with the Morisita-Horn index. TCRdb took the public reads, trimmed them with fastp at Q25, ran MiXCR for clone calling and kept in-frame beta chains. The V and J calls, along with clone size, are taken from TCRdb and not from the paper's own processing. Across this sample there are more than 90,000 clones, with 12% seen only once. Together, the top ten hold 10% to 12% of the sample.

Regarding this clone: No cognate antigen has been identified for it. Since the CDR3 does not end with the conserved phenylalanine or tryptophan, this likely comes from a read error.

This sequence uses TRBV11-1 and TRBJ2-2; TRBD2 matches 10 bases in the middle. The receptor was derived from a female donor with papillary thyroid cancer or a benign thyroid nodule (not recorded which). Some clones in this sample may be carry-over from other donors' samples. Sequencing was performed on blood. The CDR3 protein is CASSLAQGLAEKNTGELFL. The nucleotide sequence reads as follows: TGTGCCAGCAGCCTAGCCCAAGGACTAGCGGAGAAGAACACCGGGGAGCTGTTTCTT.